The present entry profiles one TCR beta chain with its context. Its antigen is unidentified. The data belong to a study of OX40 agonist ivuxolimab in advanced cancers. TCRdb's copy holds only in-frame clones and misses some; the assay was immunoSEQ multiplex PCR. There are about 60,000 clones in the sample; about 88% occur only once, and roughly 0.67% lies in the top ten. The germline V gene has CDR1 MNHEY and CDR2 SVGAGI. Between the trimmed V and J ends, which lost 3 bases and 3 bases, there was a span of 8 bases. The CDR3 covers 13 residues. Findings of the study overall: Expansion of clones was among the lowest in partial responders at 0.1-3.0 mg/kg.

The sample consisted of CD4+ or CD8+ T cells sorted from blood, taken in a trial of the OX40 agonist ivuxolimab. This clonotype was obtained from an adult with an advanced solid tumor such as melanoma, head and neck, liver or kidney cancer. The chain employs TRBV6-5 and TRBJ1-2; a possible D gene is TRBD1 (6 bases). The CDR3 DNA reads TGTGCCAGCAGTTATCGGACAGACTATGGCTACACCTTC. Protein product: CASSYRTDYGYTF.